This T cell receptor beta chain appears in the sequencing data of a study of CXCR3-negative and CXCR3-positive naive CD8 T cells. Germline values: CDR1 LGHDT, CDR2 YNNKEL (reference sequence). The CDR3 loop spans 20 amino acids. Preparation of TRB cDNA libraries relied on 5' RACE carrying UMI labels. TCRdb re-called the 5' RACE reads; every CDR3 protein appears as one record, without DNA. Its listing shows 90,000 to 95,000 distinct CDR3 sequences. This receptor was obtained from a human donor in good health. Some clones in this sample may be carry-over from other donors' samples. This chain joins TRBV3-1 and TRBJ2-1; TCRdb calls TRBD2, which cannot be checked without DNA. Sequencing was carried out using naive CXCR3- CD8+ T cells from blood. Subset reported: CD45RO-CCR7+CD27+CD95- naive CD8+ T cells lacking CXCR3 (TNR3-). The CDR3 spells CASSSSPGLAGGPSYNEQFF.